This T cell receptor beta chain appears in the sequencing data of a study of CD8+ T cells in alopecia areata. There are a few counts of this clone. This CDR3 is built from 12 residues. In germline, CDR1 is SQVTM, CDR2 ANQGSEA. Trimming took 7 bases from V and 2 from J, leaving 9 bases between them. Sequencing used cDNA as its template, made by extracting RNA and reverse transcribing it. Clones were sequenced by immunoSEQ multiplex PCR, and TCRdb holds only the in-frame ones, with some missing. The sample contains 150,000 to 200,000 clones, more than 50% of which appear only once. The treatment is: oral pan-JAK inhibitor, 5-10 mg twice daily.

This TCR was recovered from a human donor with alopecia areata. Sequencing used CD4+ T cells sorted from blood, obtained at week 24, from a patient treated with tofacitinib. The chain couples TRBV29-1 to TRBJ1-5; a weak D match, TRBD1 (5 bases). The CDR3 spells CSAGSGNQPQHF. DNA of the CDR3: TGCAGCGCAGGGTCGGGCAATCAGCCCCAGCATTTT.